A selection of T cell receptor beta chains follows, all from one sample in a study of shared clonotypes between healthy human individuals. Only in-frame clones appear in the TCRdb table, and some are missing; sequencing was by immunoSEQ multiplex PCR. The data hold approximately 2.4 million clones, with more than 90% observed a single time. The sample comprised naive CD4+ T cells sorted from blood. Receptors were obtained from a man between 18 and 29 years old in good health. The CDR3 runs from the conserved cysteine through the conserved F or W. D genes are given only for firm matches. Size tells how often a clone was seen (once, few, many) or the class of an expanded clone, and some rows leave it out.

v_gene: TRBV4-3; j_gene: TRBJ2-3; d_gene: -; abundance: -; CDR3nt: TGCGCCAGCAGCCAGAGGCCGGCAGATACGCAGTATTTT; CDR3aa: CASSQRPADTQYF
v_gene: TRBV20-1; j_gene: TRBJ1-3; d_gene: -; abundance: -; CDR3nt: TGCAGTGCTTCCGACGGAAACACCATATATTTT; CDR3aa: CSASDGNTIYF
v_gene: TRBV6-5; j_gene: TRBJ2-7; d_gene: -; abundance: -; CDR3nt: TGTGCCAGCAGTTATAAGAGAAGCACCTACGAGCAGTACTTC; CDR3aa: CASSYKRSTYEQYF
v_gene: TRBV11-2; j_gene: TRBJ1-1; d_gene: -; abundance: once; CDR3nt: TGTGCCAGCAGCCCCCGTTTGGGGGGCGCTCCAACTGAAGCTTTCTTT; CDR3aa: CASSPRLGGAPTEAFF
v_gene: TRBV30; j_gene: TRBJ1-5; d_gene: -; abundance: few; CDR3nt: TGTGCCTGGAGGCCAGGGAGCGGGGATCAGCCCCAGCATTTT; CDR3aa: CAWRPGSGDQPQHF
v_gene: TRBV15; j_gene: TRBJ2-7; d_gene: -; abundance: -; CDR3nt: TGTGCCACCAGCAGAGACGCCGTGGCCGGATACTACGAGCAGTACTTC; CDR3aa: CATSRDAVAGYYEQYF
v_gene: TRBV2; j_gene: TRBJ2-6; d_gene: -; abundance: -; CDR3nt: TGTGCCAGCAGTGAAGAATCTGGGGCCAACGTCCTGACTTTC; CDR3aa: CASSEESGANVLTF
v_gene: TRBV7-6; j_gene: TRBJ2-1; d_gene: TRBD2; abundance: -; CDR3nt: TGTGCCAGCAGCTTAGGGGGACTAGCGGGAGGGCAATTCTTC; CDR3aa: CASSLGGLAGGQFF
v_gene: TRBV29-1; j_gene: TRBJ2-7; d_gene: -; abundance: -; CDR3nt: TGCAGCGTTGAATGGGCAGGGGGGTACGAGCAGTACTTC; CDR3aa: CSVEWAGGYEQYF
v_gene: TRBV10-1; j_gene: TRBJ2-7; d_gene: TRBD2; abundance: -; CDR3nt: TGCGCCAGCAGCCCTGGACTAGCGCACTACGAGCAGTACTTC; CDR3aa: CASSPGLAHYEQYF
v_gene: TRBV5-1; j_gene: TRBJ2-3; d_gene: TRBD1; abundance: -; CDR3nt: TGCGCCAGCAGCGTGGGACAGAGAACAGATACGCAGTATTTT; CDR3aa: CASSVGQRTDTQYF
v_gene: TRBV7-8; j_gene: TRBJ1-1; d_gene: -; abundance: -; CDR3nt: TGTGCCAGCAGCCCGCCGATAAACACTGAAGCTTTCTTT; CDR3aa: CASSPPINTEAFF
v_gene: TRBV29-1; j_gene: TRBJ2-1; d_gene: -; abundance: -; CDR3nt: TGCAGCGTTGAAGACTACTACAATGAGCAGTTCTTC; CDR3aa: CSVEDYYNEQFF
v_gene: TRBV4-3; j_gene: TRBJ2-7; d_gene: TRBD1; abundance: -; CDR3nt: TGCGCCAGCAGCTTCCCGGAGGAGGACAGGGCCTACGAGCAGTACTTC; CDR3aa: CASSFPEEDRAYEQYF
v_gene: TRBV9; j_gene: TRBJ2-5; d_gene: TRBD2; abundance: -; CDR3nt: TGTGCCAGCAGCGTGCTAGCGGGAGGGATGGAGACCCAGTACTTC; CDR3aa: CASSVLAGGMETQYF
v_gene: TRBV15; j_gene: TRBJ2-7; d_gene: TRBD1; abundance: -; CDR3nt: TGTGCCACCAGCAGACTTGGGACAGGGCACGAGCAGTACTTC; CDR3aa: CATSRLGTGHEQYF
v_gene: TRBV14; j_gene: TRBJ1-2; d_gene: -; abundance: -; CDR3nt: TGTGCCAGCAGCCAGGTCCCATTACCGGCCTATGGCTACACCTTC; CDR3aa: CASSQVPLPAYGYTF
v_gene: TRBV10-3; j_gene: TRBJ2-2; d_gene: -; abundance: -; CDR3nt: TGTGCCGCCGACCCAGGCACCGGGGAGCTGTTTTTT; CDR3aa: CAADPGTGELFF
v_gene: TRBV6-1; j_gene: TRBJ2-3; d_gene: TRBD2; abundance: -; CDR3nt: TGTGCCAGCAGTGGGACTAGAAGCGCAGATACGCAGTATTTT; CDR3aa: CASSGTRSADTQYF
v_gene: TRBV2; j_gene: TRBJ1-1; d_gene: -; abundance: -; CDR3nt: TGTGCCAGCAGTGTGGAACTGAACACTGAAGCTTTCTTT; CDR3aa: CASSVELNTEAFF
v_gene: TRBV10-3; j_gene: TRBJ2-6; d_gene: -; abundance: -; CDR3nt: TGTGCCATCAGTGAGTCGTCAGGGTCTGGGGCCAACGTCCTGACTTTC; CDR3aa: CAISESSGSGANVLTF
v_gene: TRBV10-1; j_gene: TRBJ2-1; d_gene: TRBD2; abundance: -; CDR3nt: TGCGCCAGCAGTGATGAGGGAGGGCGTATGAATGAGCAGTTCTTC; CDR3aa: CASSDEGGRMNEQFF
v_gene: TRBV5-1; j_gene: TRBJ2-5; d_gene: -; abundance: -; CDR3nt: TGCGCCAGCAGCATACGGAACCAAGAGACCCAGTACTTC; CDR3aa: CASSIRNQETQYF
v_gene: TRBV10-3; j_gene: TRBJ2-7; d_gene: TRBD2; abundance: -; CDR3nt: TGTGCCATCAGACAGGGACTAGGAGAGCAGTACTTC; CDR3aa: CAIRQGLGEQYF
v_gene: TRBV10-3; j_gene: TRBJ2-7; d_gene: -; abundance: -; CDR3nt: TGTGCCATCAGTGAAAGTCGGGGGAGTGAGCAGTACTTC; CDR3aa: CAISESRGSEQYF
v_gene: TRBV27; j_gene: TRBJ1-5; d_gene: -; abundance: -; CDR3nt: TGTGCCAGCAGTTGGAGAGTAGCACAGCCCCAGCATTTT; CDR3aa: CASSWRVAQPQHF
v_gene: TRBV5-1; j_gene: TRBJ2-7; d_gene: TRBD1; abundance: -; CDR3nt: TGCGCCAGCAGCTTGTTAAGACAGGGGCTCGAGCAGTACTTC; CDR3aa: CASSLLRQGLEQYF
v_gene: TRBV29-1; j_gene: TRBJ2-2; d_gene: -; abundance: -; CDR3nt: TGCAGCGTTGGGTCACGGGCGAACACCGGGGAGCTGTTTTTT; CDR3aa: CSVGSRANTGELFF
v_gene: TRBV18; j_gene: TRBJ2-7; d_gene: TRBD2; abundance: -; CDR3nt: TGTGCCAGCTCACCGTCCTTTAGCGGGAGCGGCCGAGACGAGCAGTACTTC; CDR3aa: CASSPSFSGSGRDEQYF
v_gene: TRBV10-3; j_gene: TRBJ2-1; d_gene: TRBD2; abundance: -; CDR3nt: TGTGCCACTTCGGGACTAGCCAATGAGCAGTTCTTC; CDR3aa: CATSGLANEQFF
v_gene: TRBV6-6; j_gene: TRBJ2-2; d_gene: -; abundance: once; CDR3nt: TGTGCCAGCATCGTGGGACGGAACACCGGGGAGCTGTTTTTT; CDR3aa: CASIVGRNTGELFF
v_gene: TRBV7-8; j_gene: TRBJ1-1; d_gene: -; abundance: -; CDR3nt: TGTGCCAGCAGCCTAAATGGGGCGGGGGAAGCTTTCTTT; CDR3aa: CASSLNGAGEAFF
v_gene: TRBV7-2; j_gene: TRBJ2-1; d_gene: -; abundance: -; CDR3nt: TGTGCCAGCAGCTTAGAGCGGATTTCCTACAATGAGCAGTTCTTC; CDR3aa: CASSLERISYNEQFF
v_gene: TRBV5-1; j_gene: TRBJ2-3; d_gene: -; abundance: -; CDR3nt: TGCGCCAGCAGCCCCCTCGATCAGTCTTTTGAAGATACGCAGTATTTT; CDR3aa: CASSPLDQSFEDTQYF
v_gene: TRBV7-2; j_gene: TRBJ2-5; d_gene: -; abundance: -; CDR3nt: TGTGCCAGCAGCCTTAGTACAGGGGCGGGGGAGACCCAGTACTTC; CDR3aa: CASSLSTGAGETQYF
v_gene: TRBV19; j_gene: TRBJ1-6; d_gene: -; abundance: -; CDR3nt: TGTGCCAGTAGTATCCGACTTTGGGAAGGGAATTCACCCCTCCACTTT; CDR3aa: CASSIRLWEGNSPLHF
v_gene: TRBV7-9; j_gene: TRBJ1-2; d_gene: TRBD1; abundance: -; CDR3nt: TGTGCCAGCAGCTTAGCGGGTACAGGGGATAACTATGGCTACACCTTC; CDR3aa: CASSLAGTGDNYGYTF
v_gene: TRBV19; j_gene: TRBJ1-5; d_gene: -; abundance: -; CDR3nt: TGTGCCAGCAGCATACTACCATTTGGGGGAGTGGGCAATCAGCCCCAGCATTTT; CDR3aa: CASSILPFGGVGNQPQHF
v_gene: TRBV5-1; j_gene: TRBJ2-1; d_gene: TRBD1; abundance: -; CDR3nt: TGCGCCAGCAGCTTGAGACCGGGACAGGGAGGTAATGAGCAGTTCTTC; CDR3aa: CASSLRPGQGGNEQFF
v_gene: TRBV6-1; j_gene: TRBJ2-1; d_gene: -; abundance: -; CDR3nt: TGTGCCAGCAGTGAAAACAGGCTAGCGACTGAGCAGTTCTTC; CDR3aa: CASSENRLATEQFF
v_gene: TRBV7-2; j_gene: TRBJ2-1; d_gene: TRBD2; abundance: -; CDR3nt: TGTGCCAGCAGCCCCTTAGCGGGAATCACCTACAATGAGCAGTTCTTC; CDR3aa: CASSPLAGITYNEQFF
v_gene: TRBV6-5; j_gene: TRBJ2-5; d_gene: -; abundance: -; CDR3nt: TGTGCCAGCAGGCTCAGGGTGGAAGAGACCCAGTACTTC; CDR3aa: CASRLRVEETQYF
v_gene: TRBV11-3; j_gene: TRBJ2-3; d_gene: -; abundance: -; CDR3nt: TGTGCCAGCAGCAGGCAGGGCGAAGATACGCAGTATTTT; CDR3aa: CASSRQGEDTQYF
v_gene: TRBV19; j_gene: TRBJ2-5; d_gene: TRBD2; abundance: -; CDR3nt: TGTGCCAGTAGTTCCCGGCTAGCGGGGGAACAAGAGACCCAGTACTTC; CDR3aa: CASSSRLAGEQETQYF
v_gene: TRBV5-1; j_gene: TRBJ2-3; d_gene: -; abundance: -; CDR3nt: TGCGCCAGCAGCTTGCCAGGCGATGATACGCAGTATTTT; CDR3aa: CASSLPGDDTQYF
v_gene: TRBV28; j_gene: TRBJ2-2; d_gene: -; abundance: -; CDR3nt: TGTGCCAGCTATGGCAGGGCGACCGGGGAGCTGTTTTTT; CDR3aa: CASYGRATGELFF
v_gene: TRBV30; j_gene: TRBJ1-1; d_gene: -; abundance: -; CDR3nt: TGTGCCTGGACCACCCAACGGGGTACTGAAGCTTTCTTT; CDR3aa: CAWTTQRGTEAFF
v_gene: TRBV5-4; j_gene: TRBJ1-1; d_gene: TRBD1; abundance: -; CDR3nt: TGTGCCAGCAGCCGTGGGACAGCGATGAACACTGAAGCTTTCTTT; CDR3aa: CASSRGTAMNTEAFF
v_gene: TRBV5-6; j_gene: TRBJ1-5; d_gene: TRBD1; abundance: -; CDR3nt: TGTGCCAGCAGCCTCGCAGCCGGGACAGGGGGCAATCAGCCCCAGCATTTT; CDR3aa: CASSLAAGTGGNQPQHF
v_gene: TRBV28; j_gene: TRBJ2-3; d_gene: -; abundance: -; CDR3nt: TGTGCCAGCAGTTCTACAGGGATAGATACGCAGTATTTT; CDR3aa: CASSSTGIDTQYF
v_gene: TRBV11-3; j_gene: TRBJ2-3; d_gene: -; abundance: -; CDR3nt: TGTGCCAGCAGCTTAGATCGGGGCGGACCCAGCACAGATACGCAGTATTTT; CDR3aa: CASSLDRGGPSTDTQYF
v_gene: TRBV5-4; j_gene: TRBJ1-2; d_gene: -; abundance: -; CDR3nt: TGTGCCACCACCTCACGAGGGGACTATGGCTACACCTTC; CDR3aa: CATTSRGDYGYTF
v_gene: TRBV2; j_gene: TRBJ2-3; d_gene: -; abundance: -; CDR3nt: TGTGCCAGCAGTGCTTTTGAAGCAGATACGCAGTATTTT; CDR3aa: CASSAFEADTQYF
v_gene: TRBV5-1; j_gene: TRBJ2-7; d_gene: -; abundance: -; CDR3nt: TGCGCCAGCAGCACAAGGACGGACGGCCCCTACGAGCAGTACTTC; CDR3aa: CASSTRTDGPYEQYF
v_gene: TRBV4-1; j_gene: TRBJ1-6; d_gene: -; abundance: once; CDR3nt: TGCGCCAGCAGCCAGGTACTCTATTCACCCCTCCACTTT; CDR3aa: CASSQVLYSPLHF
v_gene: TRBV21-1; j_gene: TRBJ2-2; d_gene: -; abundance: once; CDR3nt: TGTGCCAGCAAGCAAAGATATCAACGGTCGAACACCGGGGAGCTGTTTTTT; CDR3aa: CASKQRYQRSNTGELFF
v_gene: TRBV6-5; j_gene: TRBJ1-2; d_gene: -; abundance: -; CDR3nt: TGTGCCACCCGCAGGGCTAACTATGGCTACACCTTC; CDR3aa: CATRRANYGYTF
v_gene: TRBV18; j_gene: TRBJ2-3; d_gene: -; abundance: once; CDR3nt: TGTGCCAGCTCACCCCCACCTCGACTAGAAAGCACAGATACGCAGTATTTT; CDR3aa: CASSPPPRLESTDTQYF
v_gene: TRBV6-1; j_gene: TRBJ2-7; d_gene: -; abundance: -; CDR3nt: TGTGCCAGCAGTGAAGGGTTACAGGGACTCTCCTACGAGCAGTACTTC; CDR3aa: CASSEGLQGLSYEQYF